These 25 T cell receptor beta chains share one sample of origin, sequenced in a study of cytomegalovirus exposure and HLA in healthy donors. PCR primers comprised 60 Vbeta and 13 Jbeta primers. Repertoires were generated with immunoSEQ multiplex PCR, while TCRdb's copy carries only in-frame clones and drops some. Among approximately 180,000 clones listed, 12% were seen once. The sample was PBMCs. Every receptor here comes from a man aged 45-60 years in good health and CMV-seropositive.

J is TRBJ2-2 and V is TRBV5-1, with 12 bases that match TRBD2. V shed 2 bases, J shed 4 bases, and the junction held 9 bases outside the gene matches. The CDR3 has 18 residues. Germline V gene sequence: CDR1 SGHRS, CDR2 YFSETQ. The CDR3 region has the DNA TGCGCCAGCAGCTTAAACGGACTAGCGGGGACTCTCACCGGGGAGCTGTTTTTT. Translating gives CASSLNGLAGTLTGELFF.

The rearrangement joins TRBV27 to TRBJ2-3; maybe TRBD2 (6 bases). Germline V gene data show CDR1 as MNHEY and CDR2 as SMNVEV (reference sequence). This CDR3 is built from 15 residues. V was cut by 3 bases and J by 8 bases, with 18 bases left in between. The DNA for the CDR3 is TGTGCCAGCAGTTTTGAACTCCAGCCAGCGGGTACGCAGTATTTT. As protein: CASSFELQPAGTQYF.

The gene calls are TRBV7-2 and TRBJ1-1, with 9 bases fitting TRBD1. Germline assignment: CDR1 SGHTA and CDR2 FQGNSA. CDR3 length: 14 amino acids. Trimming cost V 5 bases and J 6 bases; bases outside gene matches: 7. The CDR3 DNA follows: TGTGCCAGCAGCCCGGACAGGGGTGCCTCTGAAGCTTTCTTT. This codes for CASSPDRGASEAFF. Full variable domain (missing parts from reference TRBV7-2 and TRBJ1-1): GAGVSQSPSNKVTEKGKDVELRCDPISGHTALYWYRQSLGQGLEFLIYFQGNSAPDKSGLPSDRFSAERTGGSVSTLTIQRTQQEDSAVYLCASSPDRGASEAFFGQGTRLTVV.

The chain combines TRBV7-2 with TRBJ1-4; 9 positions match TRBD1. The V gene end was trimmed by 5 bases and the J gene end by 9 bases; junction bases not matched to a gene: 10. The CDR3 length is 15 residues. The V gene's germline CDR1 is SGHTA and CDR2 FQGNSA. The CDR3 coding sequence is TGTGCCAGCAGCCTTCAAACGGGACAGGGTAAAAAACTGTTTTTT. Encoded protein: CASSLQTGQGKKLFF.

The V call is TRBV7-2, the J call TRBJ2-7, with 10 bases that match TRBD2. Trimming removed 5 bases from V and 3 bases from J; junction bases left unmatched: 4. This CDR3 is 14 amino acids long. CDR1 is SGHTA and CDR2 is FQGNSA in the germline V gene. In DNA form, the CDR3 reads TGTGCCAGCAGCGCTGGACTAGCGGACTACGAGCAGTACGTC. This codes for CASSAGLADYEQYV.

This clone appeared once. J is TRBJ2-3 and V is TRBV13; D possibly corresponds to TRBD1 (6 bases). CDR1 and CDR2 from the germline V gene are PRHDT and FYEKMQ (reference sequence). There are 16 residues in the CDR3. Trimming stripped 6 bases from V and 0 bases from J, with 16 bases between. The DNA for the CDR3 is TGTGCCAGCAGTTCGGGACAAACCTTAAGCACAGATACGCAGTATTTT. This codes for CASSSGQTLSTDTQYF. The full variable domain, its missing parts supplied by reference TRBV13 and TRBJ2-3, is AAGVIQSPRHLIKEKRETATLKCYPIPRHDTVYWYQQGPGQDPQFLISFYEKMQSDKGSIPDRFSAQQFSDYHSELNMSSLELGDSALYFCASSSGQTLSTDTQYFGPGTRLTVL.

The chain couples TRBV5-1 to TRBJ2-7; TRBD2 matches at 11 bases. The CDR3 consists of 15 residues. After removal of 5 bases from V and 2 bases from J, the junction contained 6 bases not matched to a gene. Per germline, CDR1 SGHRS and CDR2 YFSETQ. The CDR3, as DNA: TGCGCCAGCAGGAACGGGACTAGCGGAACCTACGAGCAGTACTTC. Its translation is CASRNGTSGTYEQYF. The full variable domain, completed using reference TRBV5-1 and TRBJ2-7, is KAGVTQTPRYLIKTRGQQVTLSCSPISGHRSVSWYQQTPGQGLQFLFEYFSETQRNKGNFPGRFSGRQFSNSRSEMNVSTLELGDSALYLCASRNGTSGTYEQYFGPGTRLTVT.

This clone was recorded a few times. Other DNA sequences of this sample code for an identical CDR3. The chain carries TRBV10-3 and TRBJ2-2; unclear D gene. CDR1 and CDR2 from the germline V gene are ENHRY and SYGVKD. This CDR3 contains 15 residues. Trimming shortened V by 3 bases and J by 2 bases, and 10 bases separated the two germline ends. In nucleotides, the CDR3 is TGTGCCATCAGTGACCCAGCGCGAAACACCGGGGAGCTGTTTTTT. The encoded protein is CAISDPARNTGELFF.

This clone was seen more than once but under ten times. The chain carries TRBV19 and TRBJ1-1; D not certain. Germline V gene sequence: CDR1 LNHDA, CDR2 SQIVND (reference sequence). CDR3 length: 13 amino acids. With 5 bases removed from V and 0 bases from J, the gap between germline ends came to 7 bases. Written as DNA, the CDR3 is TGTGCCAGTAGTCAGAACGTGAACACTGAAGCTTTCTTT. Amino acid sequence: CASSQNVNTEAFF.

Only a few counts were recorded for this clone. The chain joins TRBV10-3 to TRBJ2-1; 8 bases match TRBD2. Unmatched junction bases numbered 4, after V lost 8 bases and J lost 4 bases. There are 13 residues in the CDR3. Germline lookup yields CDR1 ENHRY and CDR2 SYGVKD. For the CDR3, the DNA is TGTGCCATCTCGGGGGGGGGTTACAATGAGCAGTTCTTC. Its translation is CAISGGGYNEQFF.

This clone has more than one count but fewer than ten. The V gene is TRBV5-8, the J gene TRBJ2-1, with TRBD2 identical over 11 bases. Germline CDR1 and CDR2: SGHTS and YDEGEE. CDR3 length equals 17 residues. V lost 0 bases, J lost 5 bases, and 7 bases stayed unmatched. The chain's CDR3 is CASSLAVAGGPHNEQFF. Written as DNA, the CDR3 is TGTGCCAGCAGCTTGGCCGTAGCGGGGGGGCCCCACAATGAGCAGTTCTTC.

Only a few counts were recorded for this clone. The chain is built from TRBV11-3 and TRBJ2-2; no firm D call. Trimming removed 3 bases at V and 6 bases at J, with 11 bases between. The germline V gene encodes CDR1 SGHNT and CDR2 YENEEA. This CDR3 region has 14 residues. This CDR3 is CASSFQPTSGELFF. The CDR3 DNA reads TGTGCCAGCAGCTTTCAACCGACTTCCGGGGAGCTGTTTTTT. Looking up the rest from reference TRBV11-3 and TRBJ2-2 gives the full variable domain: EAGVVQSPRYKIIEKKQPVAFWCNPISGHNTLYWYLQNLGQGPELLIRYENEEAVDDSQLPKDRFSAERLKGVDSTLKIQPAELGDSAVYLCASSFQPTSGELFFGEGSRLTVL.

The CDR3 nucleotides are TGTGCCAGCAGCCTGACAGGGGTTTCGAGCAATCAGCCCCAGCATTTT. Its protein is CASSLTGVSSNQPQHF. This chain uses TRBV28 with TRBJ1-5, with TRBD1 matching 8 bases. Germline values: CDR1 MDHEN, CDR2 SYDVKM. V was clipped by 6 bases and J by 1 base; unmatched bases: 8. The CDR3 totals 16 residues. Complete variable domain (other parts from reference TRBV28 and TRBJ1-5): DVKVTQSSRYLVKRTGEKVFLECVQDMDHENMFWYRQDPGLGLRLIYFSYDVKMKEKGDIPEGYSVSREKKERFSLILESASTNQTSMYLCASSLTGVSSNQPQHFGDGTRLSIL.

This clone was detected a few times. V is TRBV14 and J is TRBJ1-1; D unresolved. Trimming left V 4 bases short and J 4 bases short, with 16 bases between. The CDR3 has 15 amino acids. The germline gives CDR1 SGHDN, CDR2 FVKESK. Here the CDR3 reads CASSLYSPGITEAFF. DNA for the CDR3: TGTGCCAGCAGCCTTTACAGTCCGGGGATCACTGAAGCTTTCTTT.

This clone was seen a handful of times. The V gene is TRBV6-5, the J gene TRBJ1-1; D remains unclear. CDR3 length: 14 amino acids. CDR1 MNHEY and CDR2 SVGAGI come from the germline V gene. Trimming removed 2 bases at V and 4 bases at J, with 11 bases between. CDR3 region: CASSYTGRSTEAFF. CDR3 sequence (DNA): TGTGCCAGCAGTTACACGGGTAGGAGCACTGAAGCTTTCTTT.

The rearrangement links TRBV12-5 to TRBJ1-1, with 7 bases that match TRBD1. The CDR3 sequence is 14 residues long. V gave up 3 bases and J gave up 1 base; unmatched junction bases: 2. From germline, CDR1 is LGHNT and CDR2 FRNRAP. CDR3 protein: CASGFDRANTEAFF. As DNA, the CDR3 is TGTGCTAGTGGTTTCGACAGGGCGAACACTGAAGCTTTCTTT. The complete variable domain, with remaining parts taken from reference TRBV12-5 and TRBJ1-1, reads DARVTQTPRHKVTEMGQEVTMRCQPILGHNTVFWYRQTMMQGLELLAYFRNRAPLDDSGMPKDRFSAEMPDATLATLKIQPSEPRDSAVYFCASGFDRANTEAFFGQGTRLTVV.

This clone appeared a few times. J is TRBJ1-1 and V is TRBV11-3, with 7 nucleotides matching TRBD1. V shed 4 bases, J shed 2 bases, and the junction held 4 bases outside the gene matches. There are 14 residues in the CDR3. Germline V gene lookup returns CDR1 SGHNT and CDR2 YENEEA. CDR3 DNA: TGTGCCAGCAGCTCTGACAGGGTCAACACTGAAGCTTTCTTT. Protein product: CASSSDRVNTEAFF.

This rearrangement joins TRBV5-4 to TRBJ2-6; 7 bases match TRBD1. V was clipped by 4 bases and J by 0 bases; unmatched bases: 4. The CDR3 contains 16 residues. CDR1 and CDR2 from the germline V gene are SGHNT and YYREEE (reference sequence). The CDR3 spells CASSRGQFSGANVLTF. The CDR3 nucleotides are TGTGCCAGCAGCCGGGGACAGTTCTCTGGGGCCAACGTCCTGACTTTC.

The chain carries TRBV4-1 and TRBJ2-3; no clear D gene. This CDR3 has 13 residues. Germline V CDR1 and CDR2: MGHRA, YSYEKL. Trimming pared 2 bases from V and 6 bases from J, leaving 9 bases between. In DNA form, the CDR3 reads TGCGCCAGCAGCCAAACCCCTCAGGATACGCAGTATTTT. This translates into CASSQTPQDTQYF.

The V and J genes are TRBV11-2 and TRBJ1-4, with TRBD1 matching 7 bases. The CDR3 runs to 14 residues. The J segment lost 0 bases and the V segment lost 5 bases, leaving 0 bases of the junction unmatched. Per the germline V gene, CDR1 is SGHAT and CDR2 is FQNNGV. CDR3 coding DNA: TGTGCCAGCAGCCAGGGGGCAACTAATGAAAAACTGTTTTTT. It encodes CASSQGATNEKLFF.

This clone was seen a handful of times. The chain uses TRBV7-2 and TRBJ2-2, with 8 bases fitting TRBD1. The V segment lost 2 bases and the J segment 5 bases; nucleotides outside the gene matches: 4. There are 15 residues in the CDR3. Germline CDR1 is SGHTA and CDR2 is FQGNSA. CDR3 DNA sequence: TGTGCCAGCAGCTTATTCAGGGGGCTTACCGGGGAGCTGTTTTTT. Its translation: CASSLFRGLTGELFF. Variable domain in full (rest from reference TRBV7-2 and TRBJ2-2): GAGVSQSPSNKVTEKGKDVELRCDPISGHTALYWYRQSLGQGLEFLIYFQGNSAPDKSGLPSDRFSAERTGGSVSTLTIQRTQQEDSAVYLCASSLFRGLTGELFFGEGSRLTVL.

This clone was seen a handful of times. V and J are TRBV20-1 and TRBJ1-2; possible D gene TRBD1, 5 bases. The CDR3 is made up of 10 amino acids. Trimming stripped 7 bases from V and 14 bases from J, with 17 bases between. Germline CDR1 and CDR2: DFQATT and SNEGSKA (reference sequence). CDR3 nucleotides: TGCAGTGGGGGGGAGGGGCACCAAACCTTC. Translation gives CSGGEGHQTF.

This chain joins TRBV4-3 and TRBJ2-7, with D possibly matching TRBD1 (6 bases). V was clipped by 3 bases and J by 2 bases, with 14 bases between them. This CDR3 has 15 amino acids. Germline CDR1 reads LGHNA; CDR2 reads YSLEER. In nucleotides, the CDR3 is TGCGCCAGCAGCCAGGGACCCGGGACAACCTACGAGCAGTACTTC. It specifies CASSQGPGTTYEQYF.

This chain joins TRBV7-2 and TRBJ1-2, with D unclear. CDR1 and CDR2 from the germline V gene are SGHTA and FQGNSA. Trimming pared 1 base from V and 2 bases from J, leaving 8 bases between. This CDR3 is 14 amino acids long. In nucleotides, the CDR3 is TGTGCCAGCAGCTTAGTACCAGGCAACTATGGCTACACCTTC. It codes for CASSLVPGNYGYTF. Complete variable domain (other parts from reference TRBV7-2 and TRBJ1-2): GAGVSQSPSNKVTEKGKDVELRCDPISGHTALYWYRQSLGQGLEFLIYFQGNSAPDKSGLPSDRFSAERTGGSVSTLTIQRTQQEDSAVYLCASSLVPGNYGYTFGSGTRLTVV.

This clone has more than one count but fewer than ten. The chain employs TRBV21-1 and TRBJ1-2; TRBD1, as called in the table, went unchecked against the DNA. TRBV21-1 constitutes a pseudogene. The CDR3 has 14 residues. The CDR3 DNA follows: TGTGCCAGCAGCGACAGGGGGCGCGGCTATGGCTACACCTTC. It specifies CASSDRGRGYGYTF.